This T cell receptor beta chain was captured in a study of blood T cell repertoires in COVID-19. Background on the study: PBMCs, B-cell-depleted T cells, or T cells were the source of the cDNA or gDNA that made up the material.

Some clones are missing from TCRdb's copy, which holds only in-frame ones; the method was immunoSEQ multiplex PCR. The sample has about 98,000 clones, around nine tenths seen once. The CDR3 totals 16 residues. The V end lost 1 base, the J end lost 5 bases, and 15 bases lay between the germline ends. Looked up from germline, CDR1 is MGHRA and CDR2 is YSYEKL. The material sequenced was peripheral blood. This chain links TRBV4-1 with TRBJ2-1; D is unclear. This clonotype was obtained from a man aged 45 to 65 with active or convalescent COVID-19. CDR3 coding DNA: TGCGCCAGCAGCCAAGGTCTGGGCCAGAATCACAATGAGCAGTTCTTC. Protein sequence: CASSQGLGQNHNEQFF.